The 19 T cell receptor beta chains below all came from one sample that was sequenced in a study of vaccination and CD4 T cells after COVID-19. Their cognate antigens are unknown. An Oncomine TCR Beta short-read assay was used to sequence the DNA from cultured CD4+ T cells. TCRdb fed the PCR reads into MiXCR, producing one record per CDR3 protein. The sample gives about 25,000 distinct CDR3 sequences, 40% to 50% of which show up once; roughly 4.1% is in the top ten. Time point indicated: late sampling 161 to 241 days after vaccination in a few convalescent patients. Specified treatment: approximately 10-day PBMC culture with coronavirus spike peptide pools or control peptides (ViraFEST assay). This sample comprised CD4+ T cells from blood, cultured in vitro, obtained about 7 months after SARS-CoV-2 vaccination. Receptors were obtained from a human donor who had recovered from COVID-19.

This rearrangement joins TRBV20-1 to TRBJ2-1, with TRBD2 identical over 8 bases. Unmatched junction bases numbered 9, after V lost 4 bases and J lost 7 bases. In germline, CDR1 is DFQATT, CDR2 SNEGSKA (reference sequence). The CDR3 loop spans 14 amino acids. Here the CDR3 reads CSAKSGGPVNEQFF. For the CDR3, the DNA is TGCAGTGCTAAGAGCGGGGGTCCTGTGAATGAGCAGTTCTTC.

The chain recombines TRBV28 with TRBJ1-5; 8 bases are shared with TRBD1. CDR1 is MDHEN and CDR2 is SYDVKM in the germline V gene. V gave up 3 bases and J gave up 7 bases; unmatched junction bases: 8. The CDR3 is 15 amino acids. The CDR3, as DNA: TGTGCCAGCAGTTTTTCCCGGGCAGGGGGCCAGCCCCAGCATTTT. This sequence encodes CASSFSRAGGQPQHF.

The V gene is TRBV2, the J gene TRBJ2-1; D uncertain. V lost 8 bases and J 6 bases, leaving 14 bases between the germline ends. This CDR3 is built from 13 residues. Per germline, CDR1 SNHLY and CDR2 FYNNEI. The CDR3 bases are TGTGCCAGCGGGCTAGTTACTTTCAATGAGCAGTTCTTC. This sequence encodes CASGLVTFNEQFF.

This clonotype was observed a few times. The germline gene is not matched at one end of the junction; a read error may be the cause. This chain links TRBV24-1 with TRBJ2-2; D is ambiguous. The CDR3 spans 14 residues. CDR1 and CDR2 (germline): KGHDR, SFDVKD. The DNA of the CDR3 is TGTGCCGCCAGTAGTGGGGCGAACACCGGGGAGCTGTTTTTT. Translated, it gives CAASSGANTGELFF.

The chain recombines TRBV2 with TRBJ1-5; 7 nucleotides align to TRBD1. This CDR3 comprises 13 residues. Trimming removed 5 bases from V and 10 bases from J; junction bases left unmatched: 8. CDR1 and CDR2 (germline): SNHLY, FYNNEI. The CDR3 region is CASSRGTVGPQHF. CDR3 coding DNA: TGTGCCAGCAGTCGCGGGACAGTCGGACCCCAGCATTTT.

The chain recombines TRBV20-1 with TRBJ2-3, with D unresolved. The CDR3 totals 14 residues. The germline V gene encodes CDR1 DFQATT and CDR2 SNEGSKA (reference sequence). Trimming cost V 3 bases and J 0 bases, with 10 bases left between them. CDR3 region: CSARGGVSTDTQYF. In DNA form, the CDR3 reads TGCAGTGCTAGGGGCGGCGTTAGCACAGATACGCAGTATTTT.

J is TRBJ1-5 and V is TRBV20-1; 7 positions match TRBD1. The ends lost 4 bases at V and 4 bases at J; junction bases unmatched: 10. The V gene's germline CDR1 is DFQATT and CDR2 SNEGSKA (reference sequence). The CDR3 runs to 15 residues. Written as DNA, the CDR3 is TGCAGTGCTAAAAGCGGGACAGCCTCAAATCAGCCCCAGCATTTT. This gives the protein CSAKSGTASNQPQHF.

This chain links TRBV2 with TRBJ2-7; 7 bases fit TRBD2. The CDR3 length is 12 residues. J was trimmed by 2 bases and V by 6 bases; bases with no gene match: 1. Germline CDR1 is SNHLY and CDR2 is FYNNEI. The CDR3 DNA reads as TGTGCCAGCAGGGGGGGGGCCTACGAGCAGTACTTC. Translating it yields CASRGGAYEQYF.

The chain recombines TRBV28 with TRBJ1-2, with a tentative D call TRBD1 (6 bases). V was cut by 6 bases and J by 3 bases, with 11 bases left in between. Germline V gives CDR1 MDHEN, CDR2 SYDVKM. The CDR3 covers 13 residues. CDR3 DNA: TGTGCCAGCAGAACAGGGTTCGACTATGGCTACACCTTC. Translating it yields CASRTGFDYGYTF.

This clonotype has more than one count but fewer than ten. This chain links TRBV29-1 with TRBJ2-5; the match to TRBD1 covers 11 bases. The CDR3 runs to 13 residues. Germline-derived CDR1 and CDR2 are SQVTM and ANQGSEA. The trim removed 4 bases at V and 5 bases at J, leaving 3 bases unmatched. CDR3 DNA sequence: TGCAGCGTTGGGACAGGGGGCATTGAGACCCAGTACTTC. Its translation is CSVGTGGIETQYF.

CDR3 in DNA: TGTGCCAGCAGCTTAGGGGCAGAGACCCAGTACTTC. Encoded protein: CASSLGAETQYF. V and J are TRBV7-6 and TRBJ2-5; D is ambiguous. V shed 1 base and J shed 4 bases, with 4 bases lying between them. Germline V gene lookup returns CDR1 SGHVS and CDR2 FNYEAQ. This CDR3 region has 12 residues.

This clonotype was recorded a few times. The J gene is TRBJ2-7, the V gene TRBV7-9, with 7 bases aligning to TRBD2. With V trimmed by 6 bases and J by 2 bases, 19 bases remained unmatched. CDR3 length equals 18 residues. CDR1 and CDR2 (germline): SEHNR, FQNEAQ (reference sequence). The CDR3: CASSPGGVRREYTYEQYF. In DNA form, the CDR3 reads TGTGCCAGCAGTCCCGGAGGGGTTAGGCGGGAGTACACCTACGAGCAGTACTTC.

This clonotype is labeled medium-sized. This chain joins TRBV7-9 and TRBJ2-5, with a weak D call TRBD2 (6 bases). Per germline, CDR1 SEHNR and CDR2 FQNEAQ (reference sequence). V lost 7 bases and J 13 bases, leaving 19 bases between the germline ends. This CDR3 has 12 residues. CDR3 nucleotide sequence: TGTGCCAGCACCACCGGAGGGGCCCCTATGTACTTC. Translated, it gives CASTTGGAPMYF.

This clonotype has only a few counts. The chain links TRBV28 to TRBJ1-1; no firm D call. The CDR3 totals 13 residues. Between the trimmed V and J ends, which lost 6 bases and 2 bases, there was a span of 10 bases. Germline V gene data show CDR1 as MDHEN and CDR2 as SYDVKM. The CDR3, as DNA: TGTGCCAGCAGGTGGCGGCCAAACACTGAAGCTTTCTTT. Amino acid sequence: CASRWRPNTEAFF.

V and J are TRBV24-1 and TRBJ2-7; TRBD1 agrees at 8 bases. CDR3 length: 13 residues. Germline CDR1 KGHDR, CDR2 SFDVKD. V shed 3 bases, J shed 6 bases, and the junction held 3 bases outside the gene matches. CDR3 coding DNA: TGTGCCACCAGTGATCCGGGGACAGGCGAGCAGTACTTC. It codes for CATSDPGTGEQYF.

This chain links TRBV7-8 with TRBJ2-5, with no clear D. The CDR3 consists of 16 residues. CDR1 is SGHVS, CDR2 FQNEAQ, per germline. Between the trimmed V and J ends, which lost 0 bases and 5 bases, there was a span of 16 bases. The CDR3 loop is CASSLALQTARETQYF. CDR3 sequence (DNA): TGTGCCAGCAGCTTAGCCCTACAAACAGCCCGGGAGACCCAGTACTTC.

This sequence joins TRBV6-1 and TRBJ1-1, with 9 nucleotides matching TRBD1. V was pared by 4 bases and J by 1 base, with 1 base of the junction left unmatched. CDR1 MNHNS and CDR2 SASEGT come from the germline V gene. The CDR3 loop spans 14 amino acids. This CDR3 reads CASSGQGGNTEAFF. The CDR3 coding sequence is TGTGCCAGCAGTGGACAGGGGGGGAACACTGAAGCTTTCTTT.

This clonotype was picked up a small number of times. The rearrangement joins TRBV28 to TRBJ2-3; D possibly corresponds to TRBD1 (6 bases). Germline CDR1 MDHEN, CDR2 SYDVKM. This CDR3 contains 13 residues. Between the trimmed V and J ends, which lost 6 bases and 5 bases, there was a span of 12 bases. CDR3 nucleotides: TGTGCCAGCAGCTACAGGGCGGGAGATACGCAGTATTTT. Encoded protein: CASSYRAGDTQYF. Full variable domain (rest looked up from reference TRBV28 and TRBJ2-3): DVKVTQSSRYLVKRTGEKVFLECVQDMDHENMFWYRQDPGLGLRLIYFSYDVKMKEKGDIPEGYSVSREKKERFSLILESASTNQTSMYLCASSYRAGDTQYFGPGTRLTVL.

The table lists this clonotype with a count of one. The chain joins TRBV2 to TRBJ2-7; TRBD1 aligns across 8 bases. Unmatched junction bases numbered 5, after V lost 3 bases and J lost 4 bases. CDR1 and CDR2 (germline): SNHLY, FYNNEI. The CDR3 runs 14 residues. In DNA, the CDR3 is TGTGCCAGCAGTGAGCGGGACAGGATATACGAGCAGTACTTC. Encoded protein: CASSERDRIYEQYF.